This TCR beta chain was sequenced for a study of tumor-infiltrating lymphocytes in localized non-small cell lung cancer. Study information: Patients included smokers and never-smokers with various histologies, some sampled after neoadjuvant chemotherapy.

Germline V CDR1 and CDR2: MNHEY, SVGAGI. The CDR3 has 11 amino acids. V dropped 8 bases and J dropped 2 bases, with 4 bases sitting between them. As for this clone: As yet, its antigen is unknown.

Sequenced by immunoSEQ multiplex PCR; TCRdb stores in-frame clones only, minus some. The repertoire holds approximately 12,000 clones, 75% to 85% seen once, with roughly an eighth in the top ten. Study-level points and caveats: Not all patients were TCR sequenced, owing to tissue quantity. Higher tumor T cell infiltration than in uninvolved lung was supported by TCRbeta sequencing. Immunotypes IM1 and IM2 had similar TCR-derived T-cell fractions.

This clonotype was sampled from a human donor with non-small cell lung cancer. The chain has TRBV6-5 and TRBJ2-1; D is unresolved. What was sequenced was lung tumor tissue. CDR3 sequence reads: CASATYNEQFF. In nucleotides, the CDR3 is TGTGCCAGCGCCACCTACAATGAGCAGTTCTTC.